A selection of T cell receptor beta chains follows, all from one sample in a study of blood T cells in healthy people across ages. In TCRdb, the 5' RACE reads were re-called with MiXCR into one record per CDR3 protein. The table has about 720,000 distinct CDR3 sequences, roughly 25% seen once; the top ten hold roughly 3.5%. The sample was also linked to a second study, of T cells of mothers and their children.

Sequenced material: blood. All receptors derive from a boy aged 5-17 years in good health. Both conserved end residues are part of each CDR3. The D gene is left open where the match is weak. Clone size appears in some rows only: once, few, many, or a class for an expanded clone.

TRBV4-3	TRBD1	once	TRBJ1-4	TGCGCCAGCAGCCAAGGCCGCCTACAGGGGTTGGGTGAAAAACTGTTTTTT	CASSQGRLQGLGEKLFF
TRBV5-5	TRBD2	-	TRBJ2-3	TGTGCCAGCAGCTTGGTTCTAGCGGGATACACAGATACGCAGTATTTT	CASSLVLAGYTDTQYF
TRBV2	-	-	TRBJ1-2	TGTGCCAGCAGTTCTACCGGGACCTTATATGGCTACACCTTC	CASSSTGTLYGYTF
TRBV20-1	-	-	TRBJ2-7	TGCAGTGCTAGAGATCTAGCTAACGAGCAGTACTTC	CSARDLANEQYF
TRBV20-1	-	few	TRBJ2-7	TGCAGTGCTAGAGATCTGGGGGGCCCACTCTACGAGCAGTACTTC	CSARDLGGPLYEQYF
TRBV4-3	TRBD1	few	TRBJ1-3	TGCGCCAGCAGCCGAGACAGGGTGTCCGGAAACACCATATATTTT	CASSRDRVSGNTIYF
TRBV5-1	-	few	TRBJ2-5	TGCGCCAGCAGCTTGGAAAGGACAGCTCAAGAGACCCAGTACTTC	CASSLERTAQETQYF
TRBV29-1	TRBD2	-	TRBJ2-1	TGCAGCTCCCGGACTAGCGGGGGAAGATACTACAATGAGCAGTTCTTC	CSSRTSGGRYYNEQFF
TRBV7-3	-	few	TRBJ2-3	TGTGCCAGCAGCTACCTCGGGGGCAGGACAGATACGCAGTATTTT	CASSYLGGRTDTQYF
TRBV12-3/TRBV12-4	TRBD2	few	TRBJ2-1	TGTGCCAGCAGTTTAGCTAGCGGGAGCCTTGAGCAGTTCTTC	CASSLASGSLEQFF
TRBV21-1	-	few	TRBJ2-7	TGTGCCAGCAGCAAAGAGGTCGGTCCCCTAGCCTACGAGCAGTACTTC	CASSKEVGPLAYEQYF
TRBV29-1	-	-	TRBJ1-1	TGCAGCGCCTCGCCGCTCAGGGACACTGAAGCTTTCTTT	CSASPLRDTEAFF
TRBV5-1	TRBD2	few	TRBJ2-3	TGCGCCAGCAGCCCCCAAGCGGGGGGGTACACAGATACGCAGTATTTT	CASSPQAGGYTDTQYF
TRBV5-1	-	few	TRBJ1-4	TGCGCCAGCAGCTTGGGGCCGGGTGAAAAACTGTTTTTT	CASSLGPGEKLFF
TRBV7-2	-	few	TRBJ2-7	TGTGCCAGCAGCTTGGTTGGACCCACTTCCTACGAGCAGTACTTC	CASSLVGPTSYEQYF
TRBV21-1	-	-	TRBJ2-7	TGTGCCAGCAGCAAAGTGGACAGACCCTACGAGCAGTACTTC	CASSKVDRPYEQYF
TRBV20-1	-	-	TRBJ2-6	TGCAGTGCTAGTCAGAGGGCCCGCTCTGGGGCCAACGTCCTGACTTTC	CSASQRARSGANVLTF
TRBV7-9	-	few	TRBJ2-7	TGTGCCAGCAGCCCAACCGGGACCTCCTACGAGCAGTACTTC	CASSPTGTSYEQYF
TRBV14	TRBD1	few	TRBJ1-2	TGTGCCAGCAGCCAACGGACAGGGGGTATCTATGGCTACACCTTC	CASSQRTGGIYGYTF
TRBV12-3/TRBV12-4	-	few	TRBJ2-7	TGTGCCAGCAGTTTAGTTATGGGGCCAAGAGGCTACGAGCAGTACTTC	CASSLVMGPRGYEQYF
TRBV12-3/TRBV12-4	-	-	TRBJ2-5	TGTGCCAGCTATGGAGGAATCCAAGAGACCCAGTACTTC	CASYGGIQETQYF
TRBV4-1	TRBD1	-	TRBJ2-7	TGCGCCAGCAGCCCGACCGGGGACAGCACCTACGAGCAGTACTTC	CASSPTGDSTYEQYF
TRBV6-1	-	few	TRBJ1-6	TGTGCCAGCAGAGAAGACCGGGTCTATTATAATTCACCCCTCCACTTT	CASREDRVYYNSPLHF
TRBV19	-	-	TRBJ1-1	TGTGCCAGTAGTATTGGAGGGGCACTGAACACTGAAGCTTTCTTT	CASSIGGALNTEAFF
TRBV10-3	-	-	TRBJ1-5	TGTGCCATCAGTGACCGGGAAGGGGATCAGCCCCAGCATTTT	CAISDREGDQPQHF
TRBV5-6	-	few	TRBJ2-1	TGTGCCAGCAGCCATAGCGGCGCTGAGCAGTTCTTC	CASSHSGAEQFF
TRBV5-4	-	-	TRBJ1-1	TGTGCCACCTCCGGGACCCCCTTGGTCAGTGAAGCTTTCTTT	CATSGTPLVSEAFF
TRBV29-1	-	-	TRBJ2-5	TGCAGCGCCCATTCCCCGGAGGAGACCCAGTACTTC	CSAHSPEETQYF
TRBV19	-	-	TRBJ2-1	TGTGCCAGTAGTATAGGGGGAGCCTTCTCCTACAATGAGCAGTTCTTC	CASSIGGAFSYNEQFF
TRBV18	-	few	TRBJ1-1	TGTGCCAGCTCACCAAGAGCGGAGGATGAGGCTTTCTTT	CASSPRAEDEAFF
TRBV12-3/TRBV12-4	TRBD1	few	TRBJ2-7	TGTGCCAGCAGTTTAGAGCCGGGACAGATTTACGAGCAGTACTTC	CASSLEPGQIYEQYF
TRBV5-1	-	few	TRBJ1-1	TGTGCCAGCAGTTTAAGCTTGGGGACTGAAGCTTTCTTT	CASSLSLGTEAFF
TRBV7-3	-	few	TRBJ2-1	TGTGCCAGCAGCTTACGAGCTACGGGGGCTTTGTACAATGAGCAGTTCTTC	CASSLRATGALYNEQFF
TRBV3-1	TRBD1	many	TRBJ2-4	TGTGCCAGCAGCCAAGTACAGGGGGCAAACATTCAGTACTTC	CASSQVQGANIQYF
TRBV12-3/TRBV12-4	TRBD1	-	TRBJ1-4	TGTGCCAGCAGTACGACAGGGGCTACTAATGAAAAACTGTTTTTT	CASSTTGATNEKLFF
TRBV28	-	-	TRBJ1-5	TGTGCCAGCCAGAGCGATCAGCCCCAGCATTTT	CASQSDQPQHF
TRBV3-1	-	few	TRBJ2-5	TGTGCCAGCAGCCAAGAAAGGTTTTCCGGGACCCAGTACTTC	CASSQERFSGTQYF
TRBV28	-	-	TRBJ1-6	TGTGCCAGCAGTGATCTAAGGGAGACTTCACCCCTCCACTTT	CASSDLRETSPLHF
TRBV12-3/TRBV12-4	-	-	TRBJ1-4	TGTGCCACCACTTCCTGGGAACATGAAAAACTGTTTTTT	CATTSWEHEKLFF
TRBV7-2	-	-	TRBJ1-1	TGTGCCAGCACCTTGGTCCTCGGTACTGAAGCTTTCTTT	CASTLVLGTEAFF
TRBV25-1	TRBD1	few	TRBJ1-1	TGTGCCAGCAGTGCCGACAGGGGCACTGAAGCTTTCTTT	CASSADRGTEAFF
TRBV5-5	-	-	TRBJ2-1	TGTGCCTCCTCCCCGGGTGACTTCAATGAGCAGTTCTTC	CASSPGDFNEQFF
TRBV6-2/TRBV6-3	-	few	TRBJ2-1	TGTGCCAGCAGCGGTTACTACAATGAGCAGTTCTTC	CASSGYYNEQFF
TRBV7-9	TRBD2	few	TRBJ2-5	TGTGCCAGCAGCCCGGCGGGGGGCAACCAAGAGACCCAGTACTTC	CASSPAGGNQETQYF
TRBV6-6	-	-	TRBJ1-4	TGTGCCAGCAGTTTCTCGACAGCTGTTTCTGAAAAACTGTTTTTT	CASSFSTAVSEKLFF
TRBV12-3/TRBV12-4	TRBD1	-	TRBJ1-2	TGTGCCAGCAGTTTGAGACAGGGACGGGATGGCTACACCTTC	CASSLRQGRDGYTF
TRBV7-2	-	few	TRBJ2-5	TGTGCCAGCAGCGGAGACCCGGGGCCTGGGACCCAGTACTTC	CASSGDPGPGTQYF
TRBV7-3	-	-	TRBJ1-2	TGTGCCAGCAGCTTACGGGGGAATGGCTATGGCTACACCTTC	CASSLRGNGYGYTF
TRBV12-3/TRBV12-4	TRBD1	many	TRBJ1-5	TGTGCCAGCAGTGGGGGGACAGGGCGTGGGAATCAGCCCCAGCATTTT	CASSGGTGRGNQPQHF
TRBV7-3	-	-	TRBJ2-3	TGTGCCAGCAGCCTAACGAACCGCGGAGACCTACATAGCACAGATACGCAGTATTTT	CASSLTNRGDLHSTDTQYF
TRBV7-2	-	few	TRBJ2-1	TGTGCCAGCAGCCCCAGTCAGATGGAATCCTACAATGAGCAGTTCTTC	CASSPSQMESYNEQFF
TRBV30	-	-	TRBJ1-5	TGTGCCTGGAGTGTACCCGACAGAAGATATCAGCCCCAGCATTTT	CAWSVPDRRYQPQHF
TRBV7-3	TRBD1	few	TRBJ2-7	TGTGCCAGCAGCCCCCGGGACAGGGGGCAATACGAGCAGTACTTC	CASSPRDRGQYEQYF
TRBV4-3	-	few	TRBJ2-1	TGCGCCAGCAGCCTTGGGTGGGCTCTAGGTCGTGAGCAGTTCTTC	CASSLGWALGREQFF
TRBV29-1	-	few	TRBJ2-5	TGCAGCGTCATCCAGCTCCCGGACATCCAAGAGACCCAGCACTTC	CSVIQLPDIQETQHF
TRBV6-4	-	-	TRBJ1-1	TGTGCCAGCATAGGACAGCGCTCATTT	CASIGQRSF
TRBV12-3/TRBV12-4	TRBD1	-	TRBJ1-2	TGTGCCACCCGCATAGTCGGACAGGGCATCAACTATGGCTACACCTTC	CATRIVGQGINYGYTF
TRBV6-5	-	-	TRBJ1-1	TGTGCCAGCAGTTTCTCGGGAACGGCTTTCTTT	CASSFSGTAFF
TRBV6-6	-	-	TRBJ2-7	TGTGCCAGCAGTTTCGAGGGGAACTACGAGCAGTACTTC	CASSFEGNYEQYF